This record covers a single T cell receptor beta chain. The data derive from a study of blood T cell repertoires in COVID-19. Study-level background: Nucleic acid was either cDNA or gDNA, and it came from T cells, B-cell-depleted T cells, or PBMCs.

CDR1 and CDR2 (germline): MGHDK, SYGVNS. CDR3 length equals 18 residues. With 5 bases removed from V and 2 bases from J, the gap between germline ends came to 24 bases. In the source study's methods: Reference gene primer amplification yielded estimated nucleated cell counts. The protocol was immunoSEQ multiplex PCR, while the TCRdb copy is restricted to in-frame clones and leaves out a portion. The DNA gave D and trimming, while V, J and clone size come from that table. Of approximately 150,000 clones listed, 88% are singletons. Seattle researchers signed up patients amid active infection and tracked them longitudinally.

Sequenced material: peripheral blood. The rearrangement links TRBV25-1 to TRBJ2-5; weak D call: TRBD2 (7 bases). The sequence came from a human donor with COVID-19, enrolled during active disease. The donor label of this sample is uncertain. CDR3 protein: CASSQRGGQPPLQETQYF. CDR3 sequence (DNA): TGTGCCAGCAGTCAAAGGGGGGGGCAACCTCCACTACAAGAGACCCAGTACTTC.